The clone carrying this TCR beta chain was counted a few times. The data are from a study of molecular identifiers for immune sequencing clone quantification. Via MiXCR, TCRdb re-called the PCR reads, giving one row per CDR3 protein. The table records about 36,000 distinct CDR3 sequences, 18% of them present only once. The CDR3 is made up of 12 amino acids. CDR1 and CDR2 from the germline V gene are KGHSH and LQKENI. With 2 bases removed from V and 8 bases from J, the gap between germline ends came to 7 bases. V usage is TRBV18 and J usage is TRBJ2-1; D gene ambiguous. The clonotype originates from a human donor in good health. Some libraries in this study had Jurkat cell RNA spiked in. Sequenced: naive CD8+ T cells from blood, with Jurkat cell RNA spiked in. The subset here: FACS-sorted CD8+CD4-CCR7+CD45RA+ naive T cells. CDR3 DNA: TGTGCCAGCTCACCAGGGAACGATGAGCAGTTCTTC. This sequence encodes CASSPGNDEQFF.